The clone carrying this T cell receptor (beta chain) showed up just once. This record belongs to a study of OX40 agonist ivuxolimab in advanced cancers. Profiled with immunoSEQ multiplex PCR; TCRdb holds only in-frame clones, not every one. Altogether tens of thousands of clones are present, around 93% being singletons, with the ten largest covering roughly a fifth. The germline V gene encodes CDR1 KGHSH and CDR2 LQKENI. The CDR3 covers 17 residues. The ends were cut back, 1 base at V and 6 bases at J, with 18 bases in the middle. The chain couples TRBV18 to TRBJ2-2; maybe TRBD1 (6 bases). Sequencing used CD4+ or CD8+ T cells sorted from blood, obtained in a trial of the OX40 agonist ivuxolimab. The origin of this receptor is an adult with an advanced solid tumor such as melanoma, head and neck, liver or kidney cancer. The CDR3 here is CASSPQGDNRRAGELFF. As DNA, the CDR3 is TGTGCCAGCTCACCACAAGGGGACAACCGGAGAGCCGGGGAGCTGTTTTTT.